The sequence of this TCR beta chain was determined in a study of identical twins. One entry per CDR3 protein, called by TCRdb with MiXCR from the 5' RACE reads. The sample holds roughly 470,000 distinct CDR3 sequences, 13% to 15% seen once. The trim removed 4 bases at V and 6 bases at J, leaving 7 bases unmatched. This CDR3 is built from 14 residues. Germline CDR1 reads SGHRS; CDR2 reads YFSETQ. The sample also formed part of further work on yellow fever vaccine responses in identical twins.

Sequencing used CD4+ T cells sorted from blood. The rearrangement links TRBV5-1 to TRBJ2-4; 7 bases align to TRBD1. The clonotype was recovered from a woman aged 18-30 years in good health. This CDR3 reads CASSQGGAGNIQYF. As DNA, the CDR3 is TGCGCCAGCAGCCAAGGGGGCGCGGGAAACATTCAGTACTTC.